This T cell receptor beta chain was sequenced during a study of cytomegalovirus exposure and HLA in healthy donors. Whole-study results and caveats: Investigators reported fewer than 200 TCR beta chains as tied to cytomegalovirus. Within the data, a cluster of highly shared sequence variants was likely a sequencing artifact. Prior analysis indicated that the majority of TCR beta V segments exhibited productivity approximately 90% or approximately 30% of the time. In a later analysis, HLA-associated beta chains showed higher expansion and lower generation probabilities than comparable chains.

Comments on this clone: As yet, its antigen is unknown.

PCR primers comprised 60 Vbeta and 13 Jbeta primers. This table comes from immunoSEQ multiplex PCR, and its TCRdb copy is limited to in-frame clones, with some not included. Of 220,000 or so clones listed, approximately 79% are singletons. Specimen: PBMCs. This sequence originates from a man aged 50-60 years in good health and CMV-seronegative.

The CDR3 protein is CAGDRSGSISGQYF. CDR3 DNA sequence: TGTGCCGGCGATAGGAGCGGGAGCATCTCTGGGCAGTACTTC. The chain is built from TRBV7-9 and TRBJ2-7, with 8 bases aligning to TRBD2. The CDR3 covers 14 residues. V lost 11 bases to trimming and J lost 9 bases; unmatched junction nucleotides: 18. Germline-derived CDR1 and CDR2 are SEHNR and FQNEAQ (reference sequence).